This T cell receptor beta chain was sequenced in a study of response to subunit inactivated influenza vaccine. TCRdb re-analysed the RT-PCR reads in MiXCR, keeping a single row per CDR3 protein. The sample shows around 790,000 distinct CDR3 sequences, 21% of them seen only once. Germline CDR1 is ENHRY and CDR2 is SYGVKD. This CDR3 has 18 amino acids. V lost 0 bases and J lost 3; bases outside the gene matches: 11. In its sample, this clonotype was seen a few times. Its antigen is still unknown. Study results and limitations: That few new T cells are recruited by each seasonal influenza vaccination was the authors' suggestion.

The chain links TRBV10-3 to TRBJ2-3, with 8 nucleotides matching TRBD1. The TCR was taken from a man in his fifties or sixties who received an inactivated influenza vaccine. Sample: PBMCs from blood, taken 5 days after vaccination. CDR3 loop: CAISESWTGKVGTDTQYF. In nucleotides, the CDR3 is TGTGCCATCAGTGAGTCTTGGACAGGGAAAGTAGGGACAGATACGCAGTATTTT.